These 15 T cell receptor beta chains came from one sample sequenced in a study of vaccination and CD4 T cells after COVID-19. The treatment here: roughly nine-day PBMC culture with coronavirus spike peptide pools or control peptides (ViraFEST assay). Investigators obtained the unexposed donor's CD4+ T cells before the COVID-19 pandemic (2011-2018). Their recognized antigens are unknown. The Oncomine TCR Beta short-read assay generated sequence data from the DNA of cultured CD4+ T cells. One entry per CDR3 protein, called by TCRdb with MiXCR from the PCR reads. The sample contains about 5,600 distinct CDR3 sequences, 35% to 50% of which appear only once. Sequencing was performed on CD4+ T cells from blood, cultured in vitro. Receptors were obtained from a human donor in good health.

The V and J genes are TRBV19 and TRBJ1-5; D gene uncertain. The V and J ends lost 4 bases and 5 bases respectively, with 18 bases between them. This CDR3 is 16 amino acids long. CDR1 and CDR2 (germline): LNHDA, SQIVND (reference sequence). CDR3 nucleotides: TGTGCCAGTAGTACCCCCTATGACGGAGACCATCAGCCCCAGCATTTT. Its protein is CASSTPYDGDHQPQHF. The whole variable domain, remainder taken from reference TRBV19 and TRBJ1-5, is DGGITQSPKYLFRKEGQNVTLSCEQNLNHDAMYWYRQDPGQGLRLIYYSQIVNDFQKGDIAEGYSVSREKKESFPLTVTSAQKNPTAFYLCASSTPYDGDHQPQHFGDGTRLSIL.

This clonotype is hyperexpanded in the sample. V is TRBV27 and J is TRBJ2-1, with 8 nucleotides matching TRBD2. The CDR3 is 15 residues long. The V gene end was trimmed by 4 bases and the J gene end by 4 bases; junction bases not matched to a gene: 6. CDR1 is MNHEY, CDR2 SMNVEV, per germline (reference sequence). The CDR3 loop reads CASSSASGLYNEQFF. For the CDR3, the DNA is TGTGCCAGCAGTTCGGCTAGCGGGTTATACAATGAGCAGTTCTTC.

J is TRBJ1-5 and V is TRBV5-1; 12 nucleotides line up with TRBD1. Germline CDR1 and CDR2: SGHRS and YFSETQ. This CDR3 spans 16 amino acids. Losses at the gene ends were 0 bases for V and 6 bases for J; bases not matched to a gene: 4. CDR3 nucleotides: TGCGCCAGCAGCTTGGACGGGACAGGGGGCGGTCAGCCCCAGCATTTT. Translating it yields CASSLDGTGGGQPQHF.

This CDR3 is CASSWGRTDNYGYTF. CDR3 coding DNA: TGTGCCAGCAGTTGGGGGAGGACGGATAACTATGGCTACACCTTC. The rearrangement uses TRBV27 and TRBJ1-2; a possible D gene is TRBD1 (5 bases). CDR3 length equals 15 residues. CDR1 MNHEY and CDR2 SMNVEV come from the germline V gene (reference sequence). The germline V and J ends were trimmed by 4 bases and 1 base, with 13 bases remaining between them.

V usage is TRBV29-1 and J usage is TRBJ2-1, with 11 positions matching TRBD2. The junction had 5 bases not matched to a gene; V was cut back by 1 base and J by 6 bases. The V gene's germline CDR1 is SQVTM and CDR2 ANQGSEA. The CDR3 consists of 15 residues. The CDR3 nucleotides are TGCAGCGTTGAAGGGGTTGGACTAGCGGGCAATGAGCAGTTCTTC. Amino acid sequence: CSVEGVGLAGNEQFF.

Worth noting for this clonotype: One end of the junction does not line up with germline, which may come from a read error. CDR3 DNA sequence: TGTGTCAGCAGCTACGGACACCCTGACACTGAAGCTTTCTTT. It encodes CVSSYGHPDTEAFF. The V gene is TRBV5-4, the J gene TRBJ1-1, with D perhaps matching TRBD1 (5 bases). CDR1 is SGHNT and CDR2 is YYREEE in the germline V gene (reference sequence). This CDR3 has 14 amino acids.

This clonotype is categorized as large (0.1 to 1%). The rearrangement uses TRBV7-2 and TRBJ2-2, with 10 positions matching TRBD2. This CDR3 is 16 amino acids long. Losses at the gene ends were 6 bases for V and 4 bases for J; bases not matched to a gene: 8. CDR1 and CDR2 (germline): SGHTA, FQGNSA. In nucleotides, the CDR3 is TGTGCCAGCAGGAGAGCTAGCGGGGGAGGCACCGGGGAGCTGTTTTTT. Its protein is CASRRASGGGTGELFF.

V gene TRBV5-4 combines with J gene TRBJ2-1, with D perhaps TRBD1 or TRBD2 (5 bases each). Germline values: CDR1 SGHNT, CDR2 YYREEE (reference sequence). The CDR3 is 15 amino acids. The V and J ends lost 0 bases and 7 bases respectively, with 14 bases between them. The CDR3 loop reads CASSLEGTVANEQFF. The DNA for the CDR3 is TGTGCCAGCAGCTTGGAGGGGACGGTCGCTAATGAGCAGTTCTTC.

This chain connects TRBV5-1 to TRBJ2-5, with TRBD1 identical over 7 bases. V dropped 4 bases and J dropped 1; count of bases not matched to a gene: 4. The CDR3 loop spans 14 amino acids. In germline, CDR1 is SGHRS, CDR2 YFSETQ. In nucleotides, the CDR3 is TGCGCCAGCAGCCCGGGGACAGCCCAAGAGACCCAGTACTTC. Its translation is CASSPGTAQETQYF.

This clonotype was seen more than once but under ten times. V and J are TRBV7-2 and TRBJ1-5, with 8 positions matching TRBD1. V lost 5 bases, J lost 7 bases, and 7 bases stayed unmatched. CDR3 length: 14 residues. Germline-derived CDR1 and CDR2 are SGHTA and FQGNSA. CDR3 region: CASSLDRGGQPQHF. The DNA of the CDR3 is TGTGCCAGCAGCCTAGACAGGGGCGGGCAGCCCCAGCATTTT. Supplemented by reference TRBV7-2 and TRBJ1-5, the full variable domain reads GAGVSQSPSNKVTEKGKDVELRCDPISGHTALYWYRQSLGQGLEFLIYFQGNSAPDKSGLPSDRFSAERTGGSVSTLTIQRTQQEDSAVYLCASSLDRGGQPQHFGDGTRLSIL.

V usage is TRBV14 and J usage is TRBJ2-7, with D unclear. The length of the CDR3 is 16 residues. Germline assignment: CDR1 SGHDN and CDR2 FVKESK. The V and J ends lost 3 bases and 2 bases respectively, with 17 bases between them. CDR3 protein: CASSHTRDSPTYEQYF. The CDR3 region has the DNA TGTGCCAGCAGCCACACAAGAGACTCACCTACCTACGAGCAGTACTTC.

The chain has TRBV6-1 and TRBJ1-1, with a possible D match to TRBD1 (6 bases). The CDR3 has 15 amino acids. The germline V and J ends were trimmed by 6 bases and 3 bases, with 17 bases remaining between them. From germline, CDR1 is MNHNS and CDR2 SASEGT. CDR3 in amino acids: CASSAIGGTYTEAFF. In nucleotides, the CDR3 is TGTGCCAGCAGCGCTATAGGGGGGACCTACACTGAAGCTTTCTTT.

Comment on this clonotype: A much more abundant neighbour one base away suggests this may be a read error. This rearrangement joins TRBV6-5 to TRBJ1-5, with a tentative D call TRBD1 (5 bases). The CDR3 has 13 amino acids. Germline V lookup: CDR1 MNHEY, CDR2 SVGAGI. The CDR3 region is CTSSLGEEQPQHF. As DNA, the CDR3 is TGTACCAGCAGTTTAGGGGAGGAACAGCCCCAGCATTTT.

CDR3 coding DNA: TGCAGTGCTAGGGAGTTTGTGGGATCGGGGCAGCCCCAGCATTTT. Translating it yields CSAREFVGSGQPQHF. The rearrangement joins TRBV20-1 to TRBJ1-5; no reliable D call. The V gene's germline CDR1 is DFQATT and CDR2 SNEGSKA (reference sequence). Trimming shortened V by 3 bases and J by 7 bases, and 19 bases separated the two germline ends. There are 15 residues in the CDR3.

This clonotype was seen only a few times. This rearrangement joins TRBV6-5 to TRBJ1-5; 8 bases match TRBD1. J lost 6 bases, V lost 2 bases, and 15 bases had no gene match. CDR3 length: 18 amino acids. Germline lookup yields CDR1 MNHEY and CDR2 SVGAGI. This CDR3 reads CASSYLTRGQVTSQPQHF. The CDR3 DNA reads as TGTGCCAGCAGTTACCTAACAAGGGGACAGGTCACCAGTCAGCCCCAGCATTTT.